This T cell receptor beta chain was sequenced during a study of T cells in Graves' hyperthyroidism and ophthalmopathy. This clonotype was observed many times. Amplified TCR beta CDR3 regions derived from RNA transcripts. Carried out on the TCR CDR3, a first-round RT-PCR used the HTBI primer set. One entry per CDR3 protein, called by TCRdb with MiXCR from the multiplex PCR reads. The sample has 250,000 or so distinct CDR3 sequences; roughly 15% are singletons. This TCR was sampled from a woman aged 45-65 years with Graves' hyperthyroidism that later progressed to Graves' ophthalmopathy. The sequenced sample was blood.

The CDR3 reads CASRRPGEGRDTQYF. The CDR3 DNA follows: TGTGCCAGCAGACGTCCAGGGGAAGGGAGAGATACGCAGTATTTT. J is TRBJ2-3 and V is TRBV12-3 or TRBV12-4, with D perhaps TRBD1 (6 bases). The CDR3 loop spans 15 amino acids. Trimming took off 6 bases at V and 5 bases at J, with 18 bases between the two ends.